This T cell receptor (beta chain) was profiled in a study of CD8 T cells in ankylosing spondylitis. In regard to this clonotype: Antigen unknown.

Regarding the study as a whole: Within ankylosing spondylitis blood, a TCR beta motif made up of eight highly homologous variants appeared to be characteristic. Reactive arthritis synovial fluid and blood previously showed some of these motif variants. Within matched ankylosing spondylitis synovial fluid, disease-linked clones were reportedly significantly enriched. CD8+ cells made up the disease-linked clones, which were relatively rare in peripheral blood.

Molecular-barcoded quantitative 5'-RACE produced these TCR beta libraries. TCRdb itself ran the 5' RACE reads through MiXCR, one entry per CDR3 protein. Counted here are about 220,000 distinct CDR3 sequences, around 16% occurring once; the ten biggest clones make up 40% to 50%. Germline lookup yields CDR1 SQVTM and CDR2 ANQGSEA. V lost 4 bases to trimming and J lost 0 bases, with 7 bases between them. This CDR3 contains 13 residues. The TCR comes from a male donor with ankylosing spondylitis. Sequences were obtained from blood, either unsorted or a sorted T cell fraction (not recorded which). The chain employs TRBV29-1 and TRBJ2-1; D unresolved. The CDR3 DNA reads as TGCAGCGTTGTGAACAGCTCCTACAATGAGCAGTTCTTC. Protein product: CSVVNSSYNEQFF.